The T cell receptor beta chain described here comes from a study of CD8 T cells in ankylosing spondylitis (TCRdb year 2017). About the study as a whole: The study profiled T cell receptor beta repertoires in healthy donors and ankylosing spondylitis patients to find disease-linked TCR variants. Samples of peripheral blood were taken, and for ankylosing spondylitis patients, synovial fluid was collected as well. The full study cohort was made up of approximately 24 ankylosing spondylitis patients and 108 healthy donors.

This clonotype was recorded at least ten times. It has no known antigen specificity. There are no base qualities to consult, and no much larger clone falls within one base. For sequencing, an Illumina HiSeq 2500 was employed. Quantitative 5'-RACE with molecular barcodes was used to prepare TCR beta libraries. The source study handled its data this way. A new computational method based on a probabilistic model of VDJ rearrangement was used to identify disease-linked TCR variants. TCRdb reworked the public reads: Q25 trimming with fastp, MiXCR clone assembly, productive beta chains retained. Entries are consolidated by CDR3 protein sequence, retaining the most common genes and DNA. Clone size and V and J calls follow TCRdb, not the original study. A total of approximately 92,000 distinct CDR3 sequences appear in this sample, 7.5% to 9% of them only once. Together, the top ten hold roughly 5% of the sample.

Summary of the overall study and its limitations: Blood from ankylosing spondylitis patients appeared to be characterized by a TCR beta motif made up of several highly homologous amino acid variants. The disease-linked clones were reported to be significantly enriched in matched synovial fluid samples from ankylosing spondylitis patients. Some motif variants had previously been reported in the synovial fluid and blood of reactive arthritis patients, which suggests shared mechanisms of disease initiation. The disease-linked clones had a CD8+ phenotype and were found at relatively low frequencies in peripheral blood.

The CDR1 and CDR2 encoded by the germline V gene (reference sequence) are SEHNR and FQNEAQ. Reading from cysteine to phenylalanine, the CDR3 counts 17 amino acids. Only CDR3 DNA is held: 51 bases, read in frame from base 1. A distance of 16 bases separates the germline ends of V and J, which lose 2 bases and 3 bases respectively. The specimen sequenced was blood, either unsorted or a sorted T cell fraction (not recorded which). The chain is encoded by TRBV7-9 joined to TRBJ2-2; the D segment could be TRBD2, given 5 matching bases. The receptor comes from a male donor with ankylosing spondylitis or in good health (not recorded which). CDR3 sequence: CASSLQGFSRDTGELFF. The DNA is TGTGCCAGCAGCTTACAAGGGTTTTCGCGGGACACCGGGGAGCTGTTTTTT.